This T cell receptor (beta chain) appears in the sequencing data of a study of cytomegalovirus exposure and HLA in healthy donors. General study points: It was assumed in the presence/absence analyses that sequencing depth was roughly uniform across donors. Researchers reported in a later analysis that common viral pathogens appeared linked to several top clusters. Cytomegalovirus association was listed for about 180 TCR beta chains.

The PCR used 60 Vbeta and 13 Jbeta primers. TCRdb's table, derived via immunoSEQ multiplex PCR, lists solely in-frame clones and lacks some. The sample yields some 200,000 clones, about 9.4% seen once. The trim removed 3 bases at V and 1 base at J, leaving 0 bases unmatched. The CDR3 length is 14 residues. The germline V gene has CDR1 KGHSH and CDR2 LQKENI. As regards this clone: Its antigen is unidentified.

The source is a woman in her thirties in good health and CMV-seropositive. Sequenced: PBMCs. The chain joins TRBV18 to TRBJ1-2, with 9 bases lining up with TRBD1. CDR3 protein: CASSPGQGNYGYTF. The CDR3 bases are TGTGCCAGCTCACCGGGACAGGGTAACTATGGCTACACCTTC.